This is a list of T cell receptor beta chains from one sample in a study of T cell repertoires in cytomegalovirus infection. These receptors have no known antigen. One entry per CDR3 protein, called by TCRdb with MiXCR from the reads. This table has 900,000 to 950,000 distinct CDR3 sequences, 31% appearing once. Sequencing used cultured CD8+ T cells from PBMCs, obtained from culture after CMV antigen stimulation. Receptors originate from a human donor in good health (CMV status not recorded). Some clones in this sample may be carry-over from other donors' samples. The CDR3 runs from the conserved cysteine through the conserved F or W. The D gene is left open where the match is weak. Not every row has a clone size; where given, it reads once, few, many or a size class.

v_gene: TRBV6-1
len: 12
abundance: many
j_gene: TRBJ1-1
d_gene: -
CDR3aa: CASSEIGTEAFF
CDR3nt: TGTGCCAGCAGTGAAATAGGGACAGAAGCTTTCTTT

v_gene: TRBV7-9
len: 13
abundance: many
j_gene: TRBJ2-7
d_gene: -
CDR3aa: CASSSDWGYEQYF
CDR3nt: TGTGCCAGCAGCTCGGACTGGGGATACGAGCAGTACTTC

v_gene: TRBV7-6
len: 16
abundance: -
j_gene: TRBJ1-4
d_gene: TRBD1
CDR3aa: CASSFLGQGGNEKLFF
CDR3nt: TGTGCCAGCAGCTTTCTCGGACAGGGCGGGAATGAAAAACTGTTTTTT

v_gene: TRBV7-3
len: 15
abundance: -
j_gene: TRBJ2-3
d_gene: TRBD2
CDR3aa: CASSWNGGGTDTQYF
CDR3nt: TGTGCCAGCAGCTGGAACGGGGGGGGCACAGATACGCAGTATTTT

v_gene: TRBV6-5
len: 15
abundance: -
j_gene: TRBJ2-7
d_gene: TRBD2
CDR3aa: CASSSWTSSYYEQYF
CDR3nt: TGTGCCAGCAGTTCCTGGACTAGCTCCTACTACGAGCAGTACTTC

v_gene: TRBV27
len: 16
abundance: -
j_gene: TRBJ2-2
d_gene: -
CDR3aa: CASSLGFWSGTGELFF
CDR3nt: TGTGCCAGCAGTTTAGGGTTCTGGTCGGGGACCGGGGAGCTGTTTTTT

v_gene: TRBV10-3
len: 13
abundance: few
j_gene: TRBJ2-3
d_gene: TRBD2
CDR3aa: CATREGSGDTQYF
CDR3nt: TGTGCCACCAGGGAGGGTTCTGGAGATACGCAGTATTTT

v_gene: TRBV6-6
len: 13
abundance: once
j_gene: TRBJ2-1
d_gene: -
CDR3aa: CASSWEAGNEQFF
CDR3nt: TGTGCCAGCAGTTGGGAGGCGGGGAATGAGCAGTTCTTC

v_gene: TRBV2
len: 17
abundance: -
j_gene: TRBJ1-1
d_gene: -
CDR3aa: CASSGLQGSRMNTEAFF
CDR3nt: TGTGCCAGCAGTGGGCTACAGGGTAGTAGAATGAACACTGAAGCTTTCTTT

v_gene: TRBV5-5
len: 13
abundance: -
j_gene: TRBJ1-5
d_gene: -
CDR3aa: CASSLAENQPQHF
CDR3nt: TGTGCCAGCAGCTTGGCGGAAAATCAGCCCCAGCATTTT

v_gene: TRBV7-9
len: 15
abundance: -
j_gene: TRBJ2-5
d_gene: -
CDR3aa: CASSSIGGQAETQYF
CDR3nt: TGTGCCAGCAGCTCTATTGGCGGGCAGGCAGAGACCCAGTACTTC